Detailed here is one T cell receptor (beta chain). The V end was cut by 3 bases, the J end by 6 bases, with 8 bases between. From germline, CDR1 is SNHLY and CDR2 FYNNEI. This CDR3 has 12 residues. The sample comes from a study of blood T cell repertoires in COVID-19. About the research overall: Some COVID-19 samples were acute and others convalescent; all came from the United States, Italy and Spain. The cDNA or gDNA used as material had been derived from T cells, B-cell-depleted T cells, or PBMCs.

Per the original data handling: Amplifying reference gene primers gave estimates of nucleated cell counts. Clones were read by immunoSEQ multiplex PCR, and TCRdb kept only the in-frame ones, dropping some. Clonal size and the V and J genes are those of that table, whereas D and trimming came from the DNA. The data show 200,000 or so clones, around 79% seen once. The rearrangement links TRBV2 to TRBJ1-2, with D possibly being TRBD1 (5 bases). The sequencing sample was made of peripheral blood. The TCR comes from a man aged 55-75 years with active or convalescent COVID-19. The CDR3 bases are TGTGCCAGCAGTGAGACAGATGATGGCTACACCTTC. Translated: CASSETDDGYTF.